This note documents a single T cell receptor (beta chain) sequence. These data originate in a study of shared clonotypes between healthy human individuals. Donors were healthy HIV-negative adults without recently reported acute infections or vaccinations. Genomic DNA for unsorted samples, which was extracted with the QIAamp DNA Blood Mini kit, came from approximately 90 million PBMCs. Here immunoSEQ multiplex PCR was the method, and the copy in TCRdb shows in-frame clones only, minus some. Altogether fewer than 700,000 clones are present, roughly 79% being singletons, with the ten largest covering more than 10%. The receptor was isolated from a woman between 40 and 50 years old in good health. Some clones in this sample may be carry-over from other donors' samples. The material sequenced was PBMCs.

CDR3 sequence: CASSLGGYRTGFTEAFF. CDR3 DNA sequence: TGTGCCAGCAGTTTAGGGGGGTATCGTACAGGGTTCACTGAAGCTTTCTTT. The chain links TRBV28 to TRBJ1-1; D possibly corresponds to TRBD1 (6 bases). CDR1 is MDHEN and CDR2 is SYDVKM in the germline V gene. Trimming removed 2 bases at V and 4 bases at J, with 20 bases between. There are 17 residues in the CDR3.